These 20 T cell receptor beta chains were all obtained from the same sample, sequenced in a study of blood T cells in healthy people across ages. With a J-beta primer mix and a sample-barcoded 5' primer, a second PCR ran 7 to 11 cycles. TCRdb processed the 5' RACE reads anew with MiXCR; each CDR3 protein has one entry. Of just over 1 million distinct CDR3 sequences in the sample, 35% to 55% were seen once. Sequencing was performed on blood. The receptors stem from a woman aged 55-69 years in good health.

V is TRBV20-1 and J is TRBJ2-7; D is unresolved. The CDR3 totals 13 residues. Germline CDR1 reads DFQATT; CDR2 reads SNEGSKA (reference sequence). Between the trimmed V and J ends, which lost 2 bases and 2 bases, there was a span of 10 bases. The DNA of the CDR3 is TGCAGTGCTAGAAGTGGGAAAACCTACGAGCAGTACTTC. Translation: CSARSGKTYEQYF.

The chain combines TRBV20-1 with TRBJ1-5, with 8 bases fitting TRBD1. This CDR3 region has 15 residues. Losses at the gene ends were 1 base for V and 4 bases for J; bases not matched to a gene: 6. CDR1 is DFQATT, CDR2 SNEGSKA, per germline (reference sequence). CDR3 loop: CSARAGGYGNQPQHF. The CDR3 DNA reads TGCAGTGCTAGAGCAGGGGGCTATGGTAATCAGCCCCAGCATTTT.

The chain recombines TRBV28 with TRBJ2-4; D not certain. Germline V gene data show CDR1 as MDHEN and CDR2 as SYDVKM. Trimming cost V 7 bases and J 4 bases, with 17 bases left between them. The CDR3 loop spans 15 amino acids. The CDR3 DNA reads TGTGCCAGCAACCCAGCACGTTTGGCGAAAAACATTCAGTACTTC. Translating gives CASNPARLAKNIQYF.

This clonotype came up once. J is TRBJ2-1 and V is TRBV20-1; D is undetermined. Germline CDR1 DFQATT, CDR2 SNEGSKA (reference sequence). This CDR3 comprises 10 residues. The V end lost 2 bases, the J end lost 8 bases, and 4 bases lay between the germline ends. CDR3 residues: CSARKDEQFF. In DNA, the CDR3 is TGCAGTGCTAGAAAGGATGAGCAGTTCTTC.

This clonotype was found a few times. The chain uses TRBV5-6 and TRBJ2-7; 8 bases line up with TRBD1. CDR1 and CDR2 from the germline V gene are SGHDT and YYEEEE. The CDR3 sequence is 16 residues long. J lost 3 bases, V lost 4 bases, and 12 bases had no gene match. CDR3 nucleotides: TGTGCCAGCAGCCCGGGGTGGACAGGGAGAGGCTACGAGCAGTACTTC. This gives the protein CASSPGWTGRGYEQYF.

The DNA for the CDR3 is TGTGCCAGCGCGAGCGGGAGAGGGACCGGGGAGCTGTTTTTT. As protein: CASASGRGTGELFF. The chain has TRBV2 and TRBJ2-2; 8 nucleotides align to TRBD2. Germline V gene sequence: CDR1 SNHLY, CDR2 FYNNEI. V lost 8 bases, J lost 5 bases, and 7 bases stayed unmatched. The CDR3 has 14 amino acids.

This clonotype was observed at least ten times. This chain links TRBV5-5 with TRBJ2-1, with 7 nucleotides matching TRBD2. V gave up 4 bases and J gave up 12 bases; unmatched junction bases: 19. The length of the CDR3 is 16 residues. In germline, CDR1 is SGHKS, CDR2 YYEKEE (reference sequence). The CDR3 DNA follows: TGTGCCAGCAGCCCGATTCTAGCGGAGGAGTTGGCGGGGCAGTTCTTC. Its protein product is CASSPILAEELAGQFF.

There are a few counts of this clonotype. This chain links TRBV7-3 with TRBJ2-1, with D perhaps matching TRBD2 (7 bases). Germline CDR1 SGHTA, CDR2 FQGTGA. CDR3 length equals 18 residues. V dropped 1 base and J dropped 5 bases, with 21 bases sitting between them. CDR3 loop: CASSLIGLAGGTHNEQFF. The CDR3 DNA is TGTGCCAGCAGCTTAATTGGTTTAGCGGGTGGGACACACAATGAGCAGTTCTTC.

This clonotype has just a few counts. The chain carries TRBV5-1 and TRBJ1-2; 8 nucleotides agree with TRBD1. CDR3 length equals 15 residues. Looked up from germline, CDR1 is SGHRS and CDR2 is YFSETQ. The V and J ends lost 4 bases and 0 bases, in that order; junction bases with no gene match: 5. This chain's CDR3 is CASSPDRASNYGYTF. As DNA, the CDR3 is TGCGCCAGCAGCCCGGACAGGGCCTCTAACTATGGCTACACCTTC.

This clonotype was detected only a few times. The J gene is TRBJ2-5, the V gene TRBV11-2, with 8 nucleotides matching TRBD1. The CDR3 has 14 residues. Trimming cost V 6 bases and J 4 bases; bases outside gene matches: 7. The germline CDR1 and CDR2 sequences are SGHAT and FQNNGV. CDR3 coding DNA: TGTGCCAGCAGACCGACAGGGGCGGGAGAGACCCAGTACTTC. Translation gives CASRPTGAGETQYF.

The chain combines TRBV7-9 with TRBJ2-1; no firm D call. The germline V gene encodes CDR1 SEHNR and CDR2 FQNEAQ (reference sequence). Between the trimmed V and J ends, which lost 1 base and 9 bases, there was a span of 7 bases. The CDR3 spans 12 residues. CDR3 in DNA: TGTGCCAGCAGCTTAGACTTGACTGAGCAGTTCTTC. Its protein product is CASSLDLTEQFF.

This clonotype was seen many times. The chain has TRBV7-2 and TRBJ2-1; 7 nucleotides match TRBD1. V was pared by 5 bases and J by 0 bases, with 4 bases of the junction left unmatched. Germline CDR1 reads SGHTA; CDR2 reads FQGNSA. The CDR3 totals 15 residues. The CDR3 here is CASSPTGFSYNEQFF. The CDR3 DNA sequence: TGTGCCAGCAGCCCGACAGGGTTCTCCTACAATGAGCAGTTCTTC.

V and J are TRBV20-1 and TRBJ2-5, with 9 bases fitting TRBD2. Germline CDR1 is DFQATT and CDR2 is SNEGSKA (reference sequence). V gave up 4 bases and J gave up 11 bases; unmatched junction bases: 14. This CDR3 contains 14 residues. CDR3 nucleotides: TGCAGTGCTAACCTTCTAGCGGGACTTCGGGAGCAGTACTTC. This encodes CSANLLAGLREQYF.

This clonotype was counted a few times. CDR3 loop: CASSTPGQGASSGKFF. The CDR3 bases are TGCGCCAGCAGCACCCCGGGACAGGGGGCTTCTAGCGGGAAGTTCTTC. This chain joins TRBV5-1 and TRBJ2-1; 12 nucleotides match TRBD1. Trimming at V came to 4 bases and at J to 14 bases, leaving 16 bases not matched to a gene. This CDR3 has 16 residues. Germline loops: CDR1 SGHRS, CDR2 YFSETQ.

At least ten counts were recorded for this clonotype. The chain links TRBV21-1 to TRBJ2-7; the table's D gene call, TRBD1, was not cross checked with the DNA. TRBV21-1 is classified as a pseudogene. The CDR3 has 15 residues. CDR3 sequence (DNA): TGTGCCAGCAGCAAAGCTGAGGGGCGCCCGCACGAGCAGTACTTC. Amino acid sequence: CASSKAEGRPHEQYF.

This clonotype was picked up a small number of times. This sequence joins TRBV20-1 and TRBJ2-7; 8 bases map to TRBD2. The germline V gene has CDR1 DFQATT and CDR2 SNEGSKA (reference sequence). The length of the CDR3 is 20 residues. J lost 3 bases, V lost 6 bases, and 28 bases had no gene match. The chain's CDR3 is CSATADAGQRGRAEDYEQYF. The CDR3 DNA is TGCAGTGCCACCGCAGACGCTGGGCAGCGGGGGCGCGCGGAAGACTACGAGCAGTACTTC.

V gene TRBV6-2 or TRBV6-3 combines with J gene TRBJ2-4; TRBD2 matches at 16 bases. CDR1 is MNHEY and CDR2 is SVGEGT in the germline V gene. This CDR3 contains 18 residues. The V and J ends lost 6 bases and 2 bases, in that order; junction bases with no gene match: 7. The CDR3 loop reads CASRDPGLAGGSKNIQYF. CDR3 nucleotide sequence: TGTGCCAGCAGAGACCCGGGACTAGCGGGGGGGTCCAAAAACATTCAGTACTTC.

As concerns this clonotype: Germline and junction disagree at one end, which may indicate a read error. The chain recombines TRBV27 with TRBJ2-7; D is unresolved. Per the germline V gene, CDR1 is MNHEY and CDR2 is SMNVEV (reference sequence). The CDR3 length is 13 residues. CDR3 sequence (DNA): TGTGCCGGCAGTTTATCGGCCTCCTACGAGCAGTACTTC. Amino acid sequence: CAGSLSASYEQYF.

V gene TRBV20-1 combines with J gene TRBJ2-1; D gene ambiguous. With 5 bases removed from V and 8 bases from J, the gap between germline ends came to 16 bases. This CDR3 is 13 amino acids long. Per the germline V gene, CDR1 is DFQATT and CDR2 is SNEGSKA (reference sequence). The CDR3 spells CSAWSPVKDEQFF. DNA for the CDR3: TGCAGTGCTTGGTCCCCAGTGAAGGATGAGCAGTTCTTC.

This clonotype was detected only a few times. The chain joins TRBV7-9 to TRBJ2-5; D is unclear. Trimming removed 5 bases from V and 5 bases from J, with 21 bases in between. The CDR3 totals 16 residues. The V gene's germline CDR1 is SEHNR and CDR2 FQNEAQ (reference sequence). The CDR3 sequence: CASSPALGPVEETQYF. CDR3 nucleotide sequence: TGTGCCAGCAGCCCCGCGCTAGGCCCTGTAGAGGAGACCCAGTACTTC.